The 18 T cell receptor beta chains below come from one sample, sequenced in a study of post-analysis software for immune sequencing data. Points from the study as a whole: Controls showed lower frequencies than patients for five TRBV segments, and TRBV5-6, TRBV5-1 and TRBV20-1 were among these.

Built from TCR beta cDNA, the libraries had unique molecular identifiers in them. TCRdb used MiXCR to reprocess the PCR reads, holding one entry per CDR3 protein. The sample contains some 500,000 distinct CDR3 sequences, over 35% of which appear only once. For these receptors, no antigen is known. Specimen: blood. Every receptor here comes from a girl aged 10-17 years with multiple sclerosis.

Only a few counts were recorded for this clonotype. V usage is TRBV29-1 and J usage is TRBJ2-5; the D gene is possibly TRBD1 (5 bases). The CDR3 has 13 amino acids. Germline-derived CDR1 and CDR2 are SQVTM and ANQGSEA. Trimming removed 6 bases from V and 4 bases from J, with 15 bases in between. Written as DNA, the CDR3 is TGCAGCGTCGCTAAAAATCAGGGAGAGACCCAGTACTTC. It specifies CSVAKNQGETQYF.

The chain recombines TRBV7-2 with TRBJ2-5; TRBD2 is a possible D gene (5 bases). CDR1 is SGHTA and CDR2 is FQGNSA in the germline V gene. This CDR3 has 14 amino acids. V was trimmed by 1 base and J by 11 bases, leaving 17 bases between them. The DNA for the CDR3 is TGTGCCAGCAGCTTAGAAACTAGGGCCAATGAGCAGTACTTC. Its protein product is CASSLETRANEQYF.

This clonotype has only a few counts. The rearrangement joins TRBV20-1 to TRBJ2-1, with D unclear. V lost 7 bases and J 5 bases, leaving 6 bases between the germline ends. The CDR3 extends over 10 amino acids. In germline, CDR1 is DFQATT, CDR2 SNEGSKA (reference sequence). CDR3 nucleotide sequence: TGCAGTGGTCAGAACAATGAGCAGTTCTTC. Residues: CSGQNNEQFF.

CDR3 bases: TGCGCCAGCAGCTTTTCTAGCGGGAGTTACGAGCAGTACTTC. It specifies CASSFSSGSYEQYF. This chain uses TRBV5-1 with TRBJ2-5, with 10 nucleotides matching TRBD2. The J call may be in error: the DNA end matches TRBJ2-7 better. Germline CDR1 is SGHRS and CDR2 is YFSETQ. This CDR3 has 14 amino acids.

The chain is built from TRBV20-1 and TRBJ2-1; 7 bases fit TRBD2. The CDR3 length is 16 residues. V lost 2 bases to trimming and J lost 0 bases; unmatched junction nucleotides: 7. CDR1 and CDR2 (germline): DFQATT, SNEGSKA (reference sequence). CDR3 residues: CSARNPGTNSYNEQFF. CDR3 DNA: TGCAGTGCTAGAAACCCCGGGACTAACTCCTACAATGAGCAGTTCTTC.

This clonotype was found a few times. The V gene is TRBV5-1, the J gene TRBJ2-7; D unresolved. The V end was cut by 5 bases, the J end by 2 bases, with 14 bases between. Germline V CDR1 and CDR2: SGHRS, YFSETQ. The CDR3 totals 14 residues. The CDR3 sequence is CASRSLAAAYEQYF. The CDR3 nucleotides read TGCGCCAGCAGGTCCTTGGCAGCAGCCTACGAGCAGTACTTC.

This clonotype showed up many times. The V gene is TRBV12-3 or TRBV12-4, the J gene TRBJ1-2; 7 bases fit TRBD1. The CDR3 runs 13 residues. Trimming removed 4 bases from V and 5 bases from J; junction bases left unmatched: 4. For the CDR3, the DNA is TGTGCCAGCAGTTCGGGACAGCTTTATGGCTACACCTTC. Its protein is CASSSGQLYGYTF.

This chain uses TRBV12-3 or TRBV12-4 with TRBJ2-1; D unclear. Between the trimmed V and J ends, which lost 2 bases and 9 bases, there was a span of 5 bases. The CDR3 spans 11 residues. The CDR3 spells CASSLLSEQFF. The CDR3 bases are TGTGCCAGCAGTTTATTAAGTGAGCAGTTCTTC.

This clonotype was recorded once. The chain joins TRBV15 to TRBJ1-2; a possible D gene is TRBD1 (6 bases). Trimming shortened V by 0 bases and J by 4 bases, and 15 bases separated the two germline ends. Germline lookup yields CDR1 LNHNV and CDR2 YYDKDF (reference sequence). The CDR3 spans 16 residues. The CDR3 nucleotides read TGTGCCACCAGCAGAGATCGTGAGGGGGGCGGCTATGGCTACACCTTC. Amino acids: CATSRDREGGGYGYTF.

V is TRBV5-4 and J is TRBJ2-7, with D perhaps being TRBD1 or TRBD2 (5 bases each). The germline V gene has CDR1 SGHNT and CDR2 YYREEE (reference sequence). Trimming pared 6 bases from V and 0 bases from J, leaving 13 bases between. The CDR3 has 14 residues. The CDR3 bases are TGTGCCAGCACCCGGGACGCGAGCTCCTACGAGCAGTACTTC. Its protein product is CASTRDASSYEQYF. The whole variable domain, remainder taken from reference TRBV5-4 and TRBJ2-7, is ETGVTQSPTHLIKTRGQQVTLRCSSQSGHNTVSWYQQALGQGPQFIFQYYREEENGRGNFPPRFSGLQFPNYSSELNVNALELDDSALYLCASTRDASSYEQYFGPGTRLTVT.

The rearrangement joins TRBV4-3 to TRBJ2-1; TRBD2 agrees at 13 bases. Germline values: CDR1 LGHNA, CDR2 YSLEER. The CDR3 covers 17 residues. Losses at the gene ends were 0 bases for V and 5 bases for J; bases not matched to a gene: 4. The CDR3 sequence: CASSQDFGTSGNNEQFF. The CDR3 coding sequence is TGCGCCAGCAGCCAAGATTTCGGGACTAGCGGGAACAATGAGCAGTTCTTC.

There are a few counts of this clonotype. The J gene is TRBJ2-1, the V gene TRBV24-1; 9 bases map to TRBD1. J gave up 3 bases and V 1 base, and 3 bases lay outside the gene matches. Germline CDR1 is KGHDR and CDR2 is SFDVKD. The CDR3 loop spans 16 amino acids. In DNA, the CDR3 is TGTGCCACCAGTGATTTAGGGACAGGGCACTACAATGAGCAGTTCTTC. Translated, it gives CATSDLGTGHYNEQFF.

The table lists this clonotype with a few counts. This chain connects TRBV15 to TRBJ2-1, with D perhaps TRBD2 (6 bases). V gave up 0 bases and J gave up 4 bases, with 13 bases separating them. Germline V gives CDR1 LNHNV, CDR2 YYDKDF (reference sequence). CDR3 length: 16 amino acids. The CDR3 protein is CATSRERSGSYNEQFF. The CDR3 DNA is TGTGCCACCAGCAGAGAACGTAGCGGCAGTTACAATGAGCAGTTCTTC.

This clonotype has just one count. This chain links TRBV6-1 with TRBJ2-7, with 12 bases identical to TRBD2. Looked up from germline, CDR1 is MNHNS and CDR2 is SASEGT. With 0 bases clipped from V and 5 bases from J, the junction kept 5 bases outside the gene matches. The CDR3 contains 16 residues. CDR3 protein: CASSEALASGRDEQYF. The CDR3 nucleotides read TGTGCCAGCAGTGAAGCGCTCGCTAGCGGGAGGGACGAGCAGTACTTC.

V and J are TRBV4-3 and TRBJ1-1; D not resolved. The CDR3 is 15 amino acids. V dropped 1 base and J dropped 0 bases, with 9 bases sitting between them. CDR1 LGHNA and CDR2 YSLEER come from the germline V gene. The CDR3 DNA sequence: TGCGCCAGCAGCCAAGGTATGGGATTGAACACTGAAGCTTTCTTT. Residues: CASSQGMGLNTEAFF.

This chain links TRBV7-9 with TRBJ2-7, with D possibly being TRBD2 (7 bases). Trimming cost V 5 bases and J 5 bases, with 19 bases left between them. The CDR3 spans 15 residues. Looked up from germline, CDR1 is SEHNR and CDR2 is FQNEAQ (reference sequence). Here the CDR3 reads CASSPTGGQIHEQYF. CDR3 DNA: TGTGCCAGCAGCCCAACCGGGGGGCAGATCCACGAGCAGTACTTC.

The chain recombines TRBV7-2 with TRBJ1-6; 9 nucleotides agree with TRBD1. Trimming removed 3 bases from V and 7 bases from J; junction bases left unmatched: 1. The CDR3 is 14 amino acids. From germline, CDR1 is SGHTA and CDR2 FQGNSA. In DNA form, the CDR3 reads TGTGCCAGCAGCTTCGACAGGGGGAATTCACCCCTCCACTTT. This sequence encodes CASSFDRGNSPLHF.

V and J are TRBV20-1 and TRBJ2-3, with a tentative D call TRBD1 (6 bases). Germline V lookup: CDR1 DFQATT, CDR2 SNEGSKA (reference sequence). Trimming took 5 bases from V and 2 from J, leaving 17 bases between them. This CDR3 comprises 15 residues. CDR3: CSAPRDTTLTDTQYF. The CDR3 region has the DNA TGCAGTGCTCCGAGGGACACCACCCTCACAGATACGCAGTATTTT.